These 26 T cell receptor beta chains share one sample of origin, sequenced in a study of blood T cell repertoires in COVID-19 (TCRdb year 2020). The library was generated by the immunoSEQ multiplex PCR assay. TCRdb took this table from immuneACCESS and kept in-frame rearrangements with V and J called. Such tables lack part of the clones; where checked against another copy, unresolved V genes explain under half of the gap, and the rest is unexplained. This sample is represented by approximately 310,000 clones; about 85% of them were singletons. In total, the top ten clones hold around 2% of the sample. What was sequenced was PBMCs or T cells enriched from blood (not recorded which). Receptor source: a woman aged 25-40 years who had been exposed to COVID-19.

This rearrangement joins TRBV9 to TRBJ1-5; TRBD1 aligns across 9 bases. This CDR3 is built from 13 residues. The germline CDR1 and CDR2 sequences are SGDLS and YYNGEE. Trimming cost V 3 bases and J 5 bases; bases outside gene matches: 0. In nucleotides, the CDR3 is TGTGCCAGCAGCGGACAGGGGGATCAGCCCCAGCATTTT. Amino acids: CASSGQGDQPQHF.

V is TRBV7-3 and J is TRBJ2-1; 14 positions agree with TRBD2. The germline V gene has CDR1 SGHTA and CDR2 FQGTGA. The CDR3 length is 16 residues. After removal of 6 bases from V and 8 bases from J, the junction contained 9 bases not matched to a gene. The CDR3 DNA follows: TGTGCCAGCAGTACTACGGGACTAGCGGGAGACTATGAGCAGTTCTTC. Residues: CASSTTGLAGDYEQFF.

This clone was counted once. The rearrangement uses TRBV28 and TRBJ2-5; TRBD1 is a possible D gene (5 bases). Germline V CDR1 and CDR2: MDHEN, SYDVKM. The CDR3 loop spans 13 amino acids. V lost 10 bases and J lost 10, with 22 bases in between. CDR3 loop: CATPSRVRVNQYF. CDR3 sequence (DNA): TGTGCCACCCCGTCCCGGGTCAGGGTTAACCAGTACTTC.

This clone was recorded once. The chain links TRBV28 to TRBJ1-1; TRBD1 aligns across 7 bases. Germline CDR1 and CDR2: MDHEN and SYDVKM. V was pared by 5 bases and J by 6 bases, with 9 bases of the junction left unmatched. CDR3 length: 14 residues. CDR3 DNA: TGTGCCAGCAGTACAGGGGTAGTAATCCCTGAAGCTTTCTTT. Its translation is CASSTGVVIPEAFF.

The chain joins TRBV7-2 to TRBJ1-2; 9 nucleotides align to TRBD1. J gave up 6 bases and V 4 bases, and 6 bases lay outside the gene matches. Germline V gene data show CDR1 as SGHTA and CDR2 as FQGNSA. The CDR3 runs to 14 residues. CDR3 loop: CASSSVQGADGYTF. The CDR3 region has the DNA TGTGCCAGCAGCTCTGTACAGGGGGCGGATGGCTACACCTTC.

The V call is TRBV6-2 or TRBV6-3, the J call TRBJ1-1, with TRBD1 matching over 9 bases. Germline-derived CDR1 and CDR2 are MNHEY and SVGEGT. Trimming took 2 bases from V and 8 from J; bases not matched to a gene: 6. This CDR3 spans 14 amino acids. In nucleotides, the CDR3 is TGTGCCAGCAGTTACGAGGGGACAGGGCAGGAAGCTTTCTTT. Translated: CASSYEGTGQEAFF.

The V gene is TRBV6-1, the J gene TRBJ1-5; the D gene is possibly TRBD1 (5 bases). CDR1 and CDR2 from the germline V gene are MNHNS and SASEGT. The CDR3 runs 15 residues. V lost 0 bases and J lost 6, with 12 bases in between. This CDR3 is CASSEAGQGLQPQHF. CDR3 bases: TGTGCCAGCAGTGAAGCCGGTCAGGGTCTTCAGCCCCAGCATTTT.

The genes are TRBV27 and TRBJ2-3; 7 nucleotides line up with TRBD1. V lost 0 bases and J lost 6; bases outside the gene matches: 9. Looked up from germline, CDR1 is MNHEY and CDR2 is SMNVEV (reference sequence). The CDR3 sequence is 16 residues long. The CDR3 DNA is TGTGCCAGCAGTTTATCTGAGGGGGCGAAATTGGATACGCAGTATTTT. Its translation: CASSLSEGAKLDTQYF.

This clone appeared once. Other DNA sequences from this sample encode an identical CDR3 as well. The V call is TRBV5-1, the J call TRBJ1-5, with 7 bases matching TRBD1. Germline V gives CDR1 SGHRS, CDR2 YFSETQ. With V trimmed by 2 bases and J by 5 bases, 1 base remained unmatched. This CDR3 has 13 residues. CDR3 protein: CASSFTGDQPQHF. For the CDR3, the DNA is TGCGCCAGCAGCTTTACAGGGGATCAGCCCCAGCATTTT.

The genes are TRBV27 and TRBJ2-1; TRBD1 agrees at 7 bases. Germline V gene data show CDR1 as MNHEY and CDR2 as SMNVEV (reference sequence). The CDR3 extends over 17 amino acids. V shed 5 bases, J shed 6 bases, and the junction held 16 bases outside the gene matches. CDR3 sequence reads: CASSRFETRTGINEQFF. In DNA, the CDR3 is TGTGCCAGCAGTCGCTTTGAAACCCGGACAGGTATCAATGAGCAGTTCTTC.

The genes are TRBV6-5 and TRBJ1-5, with D unresolved. Trimming took 6 bases from V and 4 from J, leaving 16 bases between them. Germline V gene sequence: CDR1 MNHEY, CDR2 SVGAGI. This CDR3 is 15 amino acids long. The CDR3: CASSLGVPGNQPQHF. The CDR3 DNA is TGTGCCAGCAGCTTAGGAGTCCCTGGGAATCAGCCCCAGCATTTT.

This clone has only a few counts. The J gene is TRBJ2-3, the V gene TRBV9; D remains ambiguous. The ends were cut back, 4 bases at V and 5 bases at J, with 8 bases in the middle. CDR3 length: 12 amino acids. The germline gives CDR1 SGDLS, CDR2 YYNGEE. This CDR3 reads CASSPLGDTQYF. The DNA for the CDR3 is TGTGCCAGCAGCCCCCTAGGAGATACGCAGTATTTT.

The chain carries TRBV6-1 and TRBJ1-4; D perhaps matches TRBD1 (6 bases). The V and J ends lost 0 bases and 8 bases respectively, with 16 bases between them. Per germline, CDR1 MNHNS and CDR2 SASEGT. The CDR3 loop spans 16 amino acids. CDR3 sequence: CASSEAYGRGDEKLFF. The DNA of the CDR3 is TGTGCCAGCAGTGAAGCTTATGGCAGGGGAGACGAAAAACTGTTTTTT.

This clone showed up just once. This rearrangement joins TRBV28 to TRBJ2-1, with D possibly matching TRBD2 (6 bases). V lost 4 bases, J lost 0 bases, and 13 bases lay in between. The CDR3 runs 16 residues. Germline values: CDR1 MDHEN, CDR2 SYDVKM. CDR3 nucleotide sequence: TGTGCCAGCAGTTATCTAGCGTACAGCTCCTACAATGAGCAGTTCTTC. Amino acid sequence: CASSYLAYSSYNEQFF.

V usage is TRBV4-1 and J usage is TRBJ2-7, with 13 bases fitting TRBD2. CDR1 MGHRA and CDR2 YSYEKL come from the germline V gene. The CDR3 has 19 residues. Trimming cost V 0 bases and J 3 bases; bases outside gene matches: 11. The CDR3 here is CASSQDLGLAGEPLYEQYF. In nucleotides, the CDR3 is TGCGCCAGCAGCCAAGATCTAGGACTAGCGGGAGAGCCCCTCTACGAGCAGTACTTC.

Remarks on this clone: One junction end disagrees with the germline gene, perhaps due to a read error. The chain uses TRBV7-3 and TRBJ2-4, with D possibly matching TRBD1 (6 bases). Germline V gene lookup returns CDR1 SGHTA and CDR2 FQGTGA. CDR3 length: 8 amino acids. The CDR3 here is CASSVTGF. The CDR3 nucleotides read TGTGCCAGCAGCGTTACAGGGTTC.

The V call is TRBV3-1 (or the pseudogene TRBV3-2), the J call TRBJ2-3; no definite D call. Trimming took off 4 bases at V and 5 bases at J, with 4 bases between the two ends. The CDR3 is made up of 11 amino acids. Germline loops: CDR1 LGHDT, CDR2 YNNKEL (reference sequence). This CDR3 reads CASSLLDTQYF. The DNA of the CDR3 is TGTGCCAGCAGCCTCCTAGATACGCAGTATTTT.

This clone was counted only a few times. The chain recombines TRBV19 with TRBJ1-1; the D is unclear. Between the trimmed V and J ends, which lost 4 bases and 3 bases, there was a span of 9 bases. This CDR3 has 13 residues. Germline V gives CDR1 LNHDA, CDR2 SQIVND (reference sequence). The CDR3 nucleotides read TGTGCCAGTAGTACCGGGGTTTACACTGAAGCTTTCTTT. It codes for CASSTGVYTEAFF.

This clone was seen just once. The J gene is TRBJ2-7, the V gene TRBV10-3; D is possibly TRBD2 (6 bases). Germline V gene lookup returns CDR1 ENHRY and CDR2 SYGVKD. Trimming removed 4 bases at V and 2 bases at J, with 21 bases between. This CDR3 region has 17 residues. The CDR3 DNA sequence: TGTGCCATCAGTGGGGGGGTTGGGGCTAGCCGAGCCTACGAGCAGTACTTC. It is translated as CAISGGVGASRAYEQYF.

The chain has TRBV25-1 and TRBJ1-1; 9 bases line up with TRBD1. V lost 3 bases and J lost 6; bases outside the gene matches: 5. Germline V gene data show CDR1 as MGHDK and CDR2 as SYGVNS. CDR3 length: 14 residues. In DNA form, the CDR3 reads TGTGCCAGCAGTGATTTTACAGGGGGCTCTGAAGCTTTCTTT. Protein sequence: CASSDFTGGSEAFF.

The chain employs TRBV9 and TRBJ2-5; D is unresolved. This CDR3 spans 12 amino acids. The germline V gene has CDR1 SGDLS and CDR2 YYNGEE. Trimming pared 3 bases from V and 3 bases from J, leaving 6 bases between. This CDR3 reads CASSAEEETQYF. The CDR3 DNA reads TGTGCCAGCAGCGCCGAGGAAGAGACCCAGTACTTC.

The rearrangement uses TRBV9 and TRBJ1-5; 7 bases are a match to TRBD1. Germline values: CDR1 SGDLS, CDR2 YYNGEE. The V segment lost 4 bases and the J segment 9 bases; nucleotides outside the gene matches: 10. The CDR3 runs 14 residues. In nucleotides, the CDR3 is TGTGCCAGCAGCATAGGGGGCAGTGGGTTGCCCCAGCATTTT. It encodes CASSIGGSGLPQHF.

The V and J genes are TRBV2 and TRBJ2-5, with D perhaps matching TRBD2 (6 bases). The CDR3 is 15 amino acids. Trimming took off 2 bases at V and 9 bases at J, with 19 bases between the two ends. The V gene's germline CDR1 is SNHLY and CDR2 FYNNEI. The CDR3 reads CASSESLAPSGAQYF. The CDR3 DNA reads as TGTGCCAGCAGTGAAAGTCTAGCGCCTTCGGGGGCCCAGTACTTC.

Here the CDR3 reads CASSTGTATNYGYTF. In nucleotides, the CDR3 is TGTGCCAGTAGTACCGGGACAGCCACTAACTATGGCTACACCTTC. The chain uses TRBV19 and TRBJ1-2; 7 bases map to TRBD1. The germline gives CDR1 LNHDA, CDR2 SQIVND (reference sequence). The CDR3 spans 15 residues. The V gene end was trimmed by 4 bases and the J gene end by 0 bases; junction bases not matched to a gene: 5. The variable domain in full, with the rest retrieved from reference TRBV19 and TRBJ1-2, is DGGITQSPKYLFRKEGQNVTLSCEQNLNHDAMYWYRQDPGQGLRLIYYSQIVNDFQKGDIAEGYSVSREKKESFPLTVTSAQKNPTAFYLCASSTGTATNYGYTFGSGTRLTVV.

This clone was found once. The chain couples TRBV5-1 to TRBJ2-3, with 15 bases aligning to TRBD2. Germline V gene sequence: CDR1 SGHRS, CDR2 YFSETQ. V gave up 7 bases and J gave up 3 bases; unmatched junction bases: 9. This CDR3 comprises 17 residues. As DNA, the CDR3 is TGCGCCAGCGGTCTATCCGGGACTAGCGGGGGGACAGATACGCAGTATTTT. Protein: CASGLSGTSGGTDTQYF.

J is TRBJ1-1 and V is TRBV7-2; D call uncertain. This CDR3 region has 13 residues. Trimming took 6 bases from V and 1 from J, leaving 9 bases between them. Germline CDR1 is SGHTA and CDR2 is FQGNSA. The CDR3 sequence: CASSQQQNTEAFF. CDR3 nucleotides: TGTGCCAGCAGTCAACAACAGAACACTGAAGCTTTCTTT. The variable domain in full, completed from reference TRBV7-2 and TRBJ1-1, reads GAGVSQSPSNKVTEKGKDVELRCDPISGHTALYWYRQSLGQGLEFLIYFQGNSAPDKSGLPSDRFSAERTGGSVSTLTIQRTQQEDSAVYLCASSQQQNTEAFFGQGTRLTVV.